This T cell receptor (beta chain) appears in the sequencing data of a study of T cell responses to AZD1222 COVID-19 vaccine. In the study overall: The study pooled second doses at about 4 or about 12 weeks.

Germline loops: CDR1 SGHRS, CDR2 YFSETQ. Trimming cost V 0 bases and J 0 bases, with 3 bases left between them. The CDR3 spans 14 residues. Findings and limits, study-wide: In a largely white British group with more females than males, clonal diversity was possibly underestimated. Baseline seropositivity occurred in only 5 or 6 AZD1222 recipients.

Profiled with immunoSEQ multiplex PCR; TCRdb holds only in-frame clones, not every one. In the table there are under 95,000 clones, more than 70% of which are singletons. For this clone: Its specificity is unknown.

The TCR sequence derives from an adult in good health. This specimen consisted of peripheral blood, obtained on day 0 of AZD1222 vaccination. V and J are TRBV5-1 and TRBJ1-4, with D unclear. The CDR3 protein is CASSLGATNEKLFF. The CDR3 DNA is TGCGCCAGCAGCTTGGGTGCAACTAATGAAAAACTGTTTTTT. Variable domain in full (rest from reference TRBV5-1 and TRBJ1-4): KAGVTQTPRYLIKTRGQQVTLSCSPISGHRSVSWYQQTPGQGLQFLFEYFSETQRNKGNFPGRFSGRQFSNSRSEMNVSTLELGDSALYLCASSLGATNEKLFFGSGTQLSVL.